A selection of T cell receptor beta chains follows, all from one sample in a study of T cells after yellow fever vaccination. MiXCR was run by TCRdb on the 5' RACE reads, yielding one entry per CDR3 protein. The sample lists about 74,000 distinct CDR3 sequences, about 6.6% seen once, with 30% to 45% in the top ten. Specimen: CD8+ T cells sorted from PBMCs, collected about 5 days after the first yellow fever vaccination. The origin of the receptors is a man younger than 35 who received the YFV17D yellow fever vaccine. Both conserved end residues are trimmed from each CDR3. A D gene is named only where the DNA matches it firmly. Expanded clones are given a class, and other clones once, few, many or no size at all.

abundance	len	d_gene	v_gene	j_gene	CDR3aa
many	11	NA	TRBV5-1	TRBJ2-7	ASSLTETYEQY
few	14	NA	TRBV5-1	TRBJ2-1	ASSPGQPLQYNEQF
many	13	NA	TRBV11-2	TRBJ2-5	ASSLVALGRETQY
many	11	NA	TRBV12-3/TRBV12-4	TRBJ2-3	ASSLSSTDTQY
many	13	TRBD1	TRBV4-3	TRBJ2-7	ASSQVDRGDHEQY
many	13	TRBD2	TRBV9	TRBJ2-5	ASSVLAGGLETQY
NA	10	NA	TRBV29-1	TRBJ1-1	SVVIHVDEAF
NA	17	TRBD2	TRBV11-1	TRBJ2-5	ASSPPGERGGLIRGTQY
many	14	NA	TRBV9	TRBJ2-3	ASSVAHGERTDTQY
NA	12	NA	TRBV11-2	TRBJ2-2	ASSPHGLDGELF
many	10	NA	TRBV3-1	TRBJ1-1	ASSQGAGEAF
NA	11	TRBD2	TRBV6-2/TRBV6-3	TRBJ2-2	AGGLARTGELF
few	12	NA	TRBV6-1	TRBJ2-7	ASSAGTGSYEQY
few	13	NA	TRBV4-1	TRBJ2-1	ASSPVSSPGAEQF
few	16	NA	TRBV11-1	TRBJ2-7	ASTPVLTPAWGSYEQY
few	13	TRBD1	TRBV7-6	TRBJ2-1	ASSPGQQPYNEQF
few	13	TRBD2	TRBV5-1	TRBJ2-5	ASSPLGGRQETQY
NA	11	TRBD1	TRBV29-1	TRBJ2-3	SDTTGTPDTQY
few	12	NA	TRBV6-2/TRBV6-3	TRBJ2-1	ASSYGLGVNEQF
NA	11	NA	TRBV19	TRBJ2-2	ASKDFNTGELF
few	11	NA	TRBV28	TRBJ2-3	ASSTRDTDTQY
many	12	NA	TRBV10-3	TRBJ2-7	AISGPTQNYEQY
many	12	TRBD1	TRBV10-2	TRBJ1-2	ASSDGTASYGYT
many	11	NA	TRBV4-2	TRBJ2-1	ASSPRLHNEQF
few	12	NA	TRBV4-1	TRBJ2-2	ASSRAQDTGELF
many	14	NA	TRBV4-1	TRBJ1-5	ASSQDRGFSNQPQH
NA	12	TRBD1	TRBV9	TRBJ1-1	ASSTDRGNTEAF
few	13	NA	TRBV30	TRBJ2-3	AWSGLPKGTDTQY
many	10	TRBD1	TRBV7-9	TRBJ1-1	CSRDRGLQAF
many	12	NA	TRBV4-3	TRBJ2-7	ASSQAGLPYEQY
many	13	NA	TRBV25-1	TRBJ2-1	ASGTSGDRYNEQF
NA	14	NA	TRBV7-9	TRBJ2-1	ASSLGLLSSYNEQF
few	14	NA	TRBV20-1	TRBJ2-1	SARDRGGVDPNEQF
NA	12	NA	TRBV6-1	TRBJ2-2	ASGSTANTGELF
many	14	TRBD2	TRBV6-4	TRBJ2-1	ASSDSAGGGNNEQF
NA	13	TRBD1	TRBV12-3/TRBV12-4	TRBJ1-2	ASALGEGGVNGYT
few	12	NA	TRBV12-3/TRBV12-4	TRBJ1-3	ASSFGVSGNTIY
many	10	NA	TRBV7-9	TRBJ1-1	ASRGQKLEAF
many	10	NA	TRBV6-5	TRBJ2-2	ASGFSAGELF
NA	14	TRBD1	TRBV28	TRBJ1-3	ASRPQGANSGNTIY
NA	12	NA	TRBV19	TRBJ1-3	ASRPGGSGNTIY
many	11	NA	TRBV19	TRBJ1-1	ASRRTMNTEAF
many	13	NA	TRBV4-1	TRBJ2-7	ASSQGGPETYEQY
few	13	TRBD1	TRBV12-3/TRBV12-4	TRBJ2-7	ASSPGAGGPYEQY
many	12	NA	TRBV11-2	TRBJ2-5	ASSELFGQETQY
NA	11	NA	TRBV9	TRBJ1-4	ASSVGTNEKLF